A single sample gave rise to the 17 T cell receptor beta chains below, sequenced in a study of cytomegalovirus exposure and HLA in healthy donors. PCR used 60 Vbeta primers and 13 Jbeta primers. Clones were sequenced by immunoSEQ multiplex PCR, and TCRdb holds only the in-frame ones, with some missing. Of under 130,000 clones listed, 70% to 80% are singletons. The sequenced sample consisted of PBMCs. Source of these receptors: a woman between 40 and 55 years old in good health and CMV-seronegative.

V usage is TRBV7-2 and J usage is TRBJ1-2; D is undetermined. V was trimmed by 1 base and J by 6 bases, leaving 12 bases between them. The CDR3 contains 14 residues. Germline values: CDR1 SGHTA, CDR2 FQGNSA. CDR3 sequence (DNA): TGTGCCAGCAGCTTAGATCTTTCAGTCGATGGCTACACCTTC. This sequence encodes CASSLDLSVDGYTF. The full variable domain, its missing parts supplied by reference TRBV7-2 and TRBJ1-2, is GAGVSQSPSNKVTEKGKDVELRCDPISGHTALYWYRQSLGQGLEFLIYFQGNSAPDKSGLPSDRFSAERTGGSVSTLTIQRTQQEDSAVYLCASSLDLSVDGYTFGSGTRLTVV.

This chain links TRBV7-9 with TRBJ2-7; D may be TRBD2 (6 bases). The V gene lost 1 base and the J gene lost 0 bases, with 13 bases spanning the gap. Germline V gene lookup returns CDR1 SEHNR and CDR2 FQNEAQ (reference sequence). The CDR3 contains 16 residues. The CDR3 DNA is TGTGCCAGCAGCTTAGTTGGGGAGGATAACTCCTACGAGCAGTACTTC. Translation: CASSLVGEDNSYEQYF.

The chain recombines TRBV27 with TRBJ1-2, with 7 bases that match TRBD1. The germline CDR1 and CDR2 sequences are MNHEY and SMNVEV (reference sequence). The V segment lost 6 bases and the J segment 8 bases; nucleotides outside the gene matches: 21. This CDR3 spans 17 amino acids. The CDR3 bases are TGTGCCAGCAGACTAGGGGGCGCAGAACACGGTAGAGGCGGCTACACCTTC. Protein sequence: CASRLGGAEHGRGGYTF.

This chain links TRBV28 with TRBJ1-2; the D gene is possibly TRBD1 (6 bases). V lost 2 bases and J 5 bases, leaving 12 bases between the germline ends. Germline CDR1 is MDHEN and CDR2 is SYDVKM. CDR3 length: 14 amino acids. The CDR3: CASSLGGARYGYTF. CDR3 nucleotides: TGTGCCAGCAGTTTAGGGGGGGCCCGGTATGGCTACACCTTC.

CDR3 nucleotide sequence: TGTGCCAGCAGTGCACTAGCGGGCACAGATACGCAGTATTTT. The encoded protein is CASSALAGTDTQYF. This chain connects TRBV2 to TRBJ2-3; 8 nucleotides line up with TRBD2. There are 14 residues in the CDR3. Germline CDR1 SNHLY, CDR2 FYNNEI. The junction had 1 base not matched to a gene; V was cut back by 4 bases and J by 1 base.

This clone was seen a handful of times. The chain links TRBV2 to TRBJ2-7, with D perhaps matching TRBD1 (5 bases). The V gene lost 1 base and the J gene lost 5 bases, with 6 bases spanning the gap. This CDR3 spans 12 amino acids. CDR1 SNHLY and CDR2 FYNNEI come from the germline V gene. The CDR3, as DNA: TGTGCCAGCAGTGAAGGGGGCCACGAGCAGTACTTC. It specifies CASSEGGHEQYF. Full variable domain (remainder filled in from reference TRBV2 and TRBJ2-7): EPEVTQTPSHQVTQMGQEVILRCVPISNHLYFYWYRQILGQKVEFLVSFYNNEISEKSEIFDDQFSVERPDGSNFTLKIRSTKLEDSAMYFCASSEGGHEQYFGPGTRLTVT.

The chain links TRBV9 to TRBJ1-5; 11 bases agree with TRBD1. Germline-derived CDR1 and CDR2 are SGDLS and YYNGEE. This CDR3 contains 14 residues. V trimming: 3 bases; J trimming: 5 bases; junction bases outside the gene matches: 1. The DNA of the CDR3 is TGTGCCAGCAGCGGGACAGGGGGCGATCAGCCCCAGCATTTT. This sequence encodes CASSGTGGDQPQHF.

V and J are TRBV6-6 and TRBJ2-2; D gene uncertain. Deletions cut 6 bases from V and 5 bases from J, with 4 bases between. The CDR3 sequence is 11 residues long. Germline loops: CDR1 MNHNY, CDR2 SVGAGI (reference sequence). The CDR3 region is CASRQTGELFF. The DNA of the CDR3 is TGTGCCAGCAGACAGACCGGGGAGCTGTTTTTT.

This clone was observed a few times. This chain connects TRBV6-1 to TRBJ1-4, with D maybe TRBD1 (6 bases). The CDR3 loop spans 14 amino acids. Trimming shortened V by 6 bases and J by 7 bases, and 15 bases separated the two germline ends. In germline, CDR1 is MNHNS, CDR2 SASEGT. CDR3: CASRRGGGGEKLFF. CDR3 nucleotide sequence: TGTGCCAGCAGAAGGGGGGGAGGGGGTGAAAAACTGTTTTTT.

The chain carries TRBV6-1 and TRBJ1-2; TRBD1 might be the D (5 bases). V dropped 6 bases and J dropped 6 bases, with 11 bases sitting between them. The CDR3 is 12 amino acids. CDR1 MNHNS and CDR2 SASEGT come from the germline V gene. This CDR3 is CASRGQSHGYTF. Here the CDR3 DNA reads TGTGCCAGCAGGGGGCAGTCCCATGGCTACACCTTC.

In DNA, the CDR3 is TGTGCCAGCAGCCTAGGTGAGGGACAAGAGACCCAGTACTTC. Translation: CASSLGEGQETQYF. The chain recombines TRBV7-8 with TRBJ2-5, with a weak D call TRBD2 (5 bases). Germline assignment: CDR1 SGHVS and CDR2 FQNEAQ. The CDR3 consists of 14 residues. Trimming cost V 5 bases and J 2 bases, with 12 bases left between them. Based on the CDR3 plus reference TRBV7-8 and TRBJ2-5, the full variable domain is GAGVSQSPRYKVAKRGQDVALRCDPISGHVSLFWYQQALGQGPEFLTYFQNEAQLDKSGLPSDRFFAERPEGSVSTLKIQRTQQEDSAVYLCASSLGEGQETQYFGPGTRLLVL.

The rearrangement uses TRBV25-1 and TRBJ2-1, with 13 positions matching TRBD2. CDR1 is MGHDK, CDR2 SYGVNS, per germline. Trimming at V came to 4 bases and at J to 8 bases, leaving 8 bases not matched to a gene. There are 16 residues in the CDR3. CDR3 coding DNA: TGTGCCAGCAGTGCTCGGACTAGCGGGAGTGGGGATGAGCAGTTCTTC. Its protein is CASSARTSGSGDEQFF.

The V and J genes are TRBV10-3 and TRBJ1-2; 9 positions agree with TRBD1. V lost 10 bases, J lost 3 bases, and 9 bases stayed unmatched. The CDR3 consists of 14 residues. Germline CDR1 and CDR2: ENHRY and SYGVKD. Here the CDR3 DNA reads TGTGCCACGAAACAGGGGGCTTCTTACTATGGCTACACCTTC. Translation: CATKQGASYYGYTF.

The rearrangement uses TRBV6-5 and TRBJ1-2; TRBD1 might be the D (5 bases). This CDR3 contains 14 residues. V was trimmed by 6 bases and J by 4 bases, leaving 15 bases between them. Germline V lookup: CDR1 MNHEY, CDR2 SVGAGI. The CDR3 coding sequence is TGTGCCAGCAGCCCGGACGGGACTCTCTATGGCTACACCTTC. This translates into CASSPDGTLYGYTF.

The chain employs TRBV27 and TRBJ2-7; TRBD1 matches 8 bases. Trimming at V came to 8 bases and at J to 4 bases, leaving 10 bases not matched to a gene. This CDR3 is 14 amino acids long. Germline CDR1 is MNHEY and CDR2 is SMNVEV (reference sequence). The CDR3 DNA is TGTGCCAGCGGGGGACAGGTGGGGCCTTACGAGCAGTACTTC. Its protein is CASGGQVGPYEQYF.

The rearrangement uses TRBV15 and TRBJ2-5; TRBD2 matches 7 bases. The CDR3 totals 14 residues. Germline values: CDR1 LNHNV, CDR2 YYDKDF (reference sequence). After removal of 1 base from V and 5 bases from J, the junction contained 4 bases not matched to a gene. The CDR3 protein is CATSRAGGDETQYF. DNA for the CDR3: TGTGCCACCAGCAGAGCGGGAGGAGACGAGACCCAGTACTTC.

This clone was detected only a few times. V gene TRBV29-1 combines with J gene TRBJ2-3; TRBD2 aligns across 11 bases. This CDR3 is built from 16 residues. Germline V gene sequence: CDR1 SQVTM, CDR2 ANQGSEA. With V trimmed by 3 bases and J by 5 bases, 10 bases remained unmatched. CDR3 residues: CSVEGLLAGEIDTQYF. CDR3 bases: TGCAGCGTTGAGGGTCTACTAGCGGGAGAGATAGATACGCAGTATTTT.